This entry describes one T cell receptor (beta chain). The data were taken from a study of cytomegalovirus exposure and HLA in healthy donors. Study summary: Of all 400 or so donors who were genotyped, roughly 81% belonged to the Caucasian-associated ancestry cluster.

Germline CDR1 reads SNHLY; CDR2 reads FYNNEI. This CDR3 has 16 residues. V lost 4 bases to trimming and J lost 5 bases, with 21 bases between them. The study ran its PCR with 60 Vbeta and 13 Jbeta primers. Sequencing used immunoSEQ multiplex PCR; TCRdb keeps in-frame clones, though not all of them. Of about 190,000 clones detected, more than 75% appear once; the ten largest clones hold approximately 1.5%. The donors (healthy individuals) were bone marrow donors. V is TRBV2 and J is TRBJ2-7; TRBD1 might be the D (6 bases). The TCR originated in a woman aged 18-35 years in good health and CMV-seronegative. Sequenced material: PBMCs. The CDR3 loop reads CASSGLSNRVAHEQYF. The CDR3 DNA follows: TGTGCCAGCAGTGGCTTATCAAACAGGGTTGCCCACGAGCAGTACTTC.